This T cell receptor (beta chain) was sequenced during a study of T cell responses to AZD1222 COVID-19 vaccine. Findings of the study overall: Compared with day 0, the breadth and depth of the Spike-specific TCR repertoire rose significantly after two doses of AZD1222. Only 5 or 6 AZD1222 recipients tested seropositive at baseline.

In regard to this clone: Antigen: not known.

Clones were read by immunoSEQ multiplex PCR, and TCRdb kept only the in-frame ones, dropping some. This sample has some 130,000 clones, with over 75% found just once. Sequencing used peripheral blood, obtained on day 0 of AZD1222 vaccination. This TCR was recovered from an adult in good health.

Written as DNA, the CDR3 is TGTGCCAGCAGCTGGGGACAGGAAGCTTTCTTT. Protein sequence: CASSWGQEAFF. The chain links TRBV6-5 to TRBJ1-1; 7 bases fit TRBD1. Germline values: CDR1 MNHEY, CDR2 SVGAGI. With 6 bases clipped from V and 8 bases from J, the junction kept 3 bases outside the gene matches. The CDR3 has 11 amino acids.